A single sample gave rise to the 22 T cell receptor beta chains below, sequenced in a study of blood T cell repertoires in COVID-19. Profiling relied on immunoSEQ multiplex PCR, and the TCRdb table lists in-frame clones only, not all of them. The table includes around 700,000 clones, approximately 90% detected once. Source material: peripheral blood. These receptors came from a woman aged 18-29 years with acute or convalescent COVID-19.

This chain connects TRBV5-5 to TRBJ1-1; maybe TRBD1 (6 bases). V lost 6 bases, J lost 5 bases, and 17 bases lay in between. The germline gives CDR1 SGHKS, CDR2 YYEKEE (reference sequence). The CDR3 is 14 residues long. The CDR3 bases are TGTGCCAGCACCTGGGGGGGCGTCCGGACTGAAGCTTTCTTT. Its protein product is CASTWGGVRTEAFF.

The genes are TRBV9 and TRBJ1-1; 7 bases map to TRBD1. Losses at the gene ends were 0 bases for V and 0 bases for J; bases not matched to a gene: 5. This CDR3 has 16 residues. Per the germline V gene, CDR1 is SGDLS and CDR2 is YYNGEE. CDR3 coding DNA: TGTGCCAGCAGCGTAGGACAGGGAAGCATGAACACTGAAGCTTTCTTT. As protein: CASSVGQGSMNTEAFF. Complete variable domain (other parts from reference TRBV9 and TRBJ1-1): DSGVTQTPKHLITATGQRVTLRCSPRSGDLSVYWYQQSLDQGLQFLIQYYNGEERAKGNILERFSAQQFPDLHSELNLSSLELGDSALYFCASSVGQGSMNTEAFFGQGTRLTVV.

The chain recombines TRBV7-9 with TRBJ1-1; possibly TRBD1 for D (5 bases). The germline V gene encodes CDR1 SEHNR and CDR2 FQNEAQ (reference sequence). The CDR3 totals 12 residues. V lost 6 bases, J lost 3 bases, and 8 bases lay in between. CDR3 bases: TGTGCCAGCAGGTGGGGGGACACTGAAGCTTTCTTT. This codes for CASRWGDTEAFF.

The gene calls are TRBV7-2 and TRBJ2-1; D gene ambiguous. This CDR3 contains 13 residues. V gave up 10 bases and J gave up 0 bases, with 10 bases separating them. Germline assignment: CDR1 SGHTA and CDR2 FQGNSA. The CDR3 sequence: CATRRSSYNEQFF. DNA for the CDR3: TGTGCCACCAGGCGGAGCTCCTACAATGAGCAGTTCTTC.

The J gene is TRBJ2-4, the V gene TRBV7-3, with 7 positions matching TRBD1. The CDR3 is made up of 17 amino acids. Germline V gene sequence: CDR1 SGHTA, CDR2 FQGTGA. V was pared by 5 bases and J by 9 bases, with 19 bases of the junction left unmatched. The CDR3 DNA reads TGTGCCAGCAGCCCCCGTCCGGGACAGATACCTGATAGCATTCAGTACTTC. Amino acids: CASSPRPGQIPDSIQYF. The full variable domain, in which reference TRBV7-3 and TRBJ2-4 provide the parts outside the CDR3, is GAGVSQTPSNKVTEKGKYVELRCDPISGHTALYWYRQSLGQGPEFLIYFQGTGAADDSGLPNDRFFAVRPEGSVSTLKIQRTERGDSAVYLCASSPRPGQIPDSIQYFGAGTRLSVL.

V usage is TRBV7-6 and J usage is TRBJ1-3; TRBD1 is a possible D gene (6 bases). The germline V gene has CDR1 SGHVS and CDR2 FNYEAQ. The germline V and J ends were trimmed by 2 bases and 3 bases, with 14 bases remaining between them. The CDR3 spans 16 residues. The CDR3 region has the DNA TGTGCCAGCAGCTTACTAGCGGGGGGCGTTGGAAACACCATATATTTT. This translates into CASSLLAGGVGNTIYF.

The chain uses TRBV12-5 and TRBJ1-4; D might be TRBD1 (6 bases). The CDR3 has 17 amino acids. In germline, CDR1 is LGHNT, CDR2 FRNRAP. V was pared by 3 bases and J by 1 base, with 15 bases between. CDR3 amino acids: CASGFRGLGQTNEKLFF. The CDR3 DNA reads TGTGCTAGTGGTTTCAGGGGCCTAGGGCAAACTAATGAAAAACTGTTTTTT.

The CDR3 DNA sequence: TGTGCCAGCAGCGCCAGGGTGGCGTATAATTCACCCCTCCACTTT. Protein: CASSARVAYNSPLHF. This sequence joins TRBV9 and TRBJ1-6, with a possible D match to TRBD1 (5 bases). CDR1 and CDR2 (germline): SGDLS, YYNGEE. The V gene lost 3 bases and the J gene lost 4 bases, with 11 bases spanning the gap. The CDR3 sequence is 15 residues long.

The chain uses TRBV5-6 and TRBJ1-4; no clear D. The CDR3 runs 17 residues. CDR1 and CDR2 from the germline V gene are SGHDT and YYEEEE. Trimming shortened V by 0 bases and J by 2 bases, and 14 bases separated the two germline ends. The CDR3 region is CASSLGVLSRTNEKLFF. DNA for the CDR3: TGTGCCAGCAGCTTGGGAGTCCTATCTCGCACTAATGAAAAACTGTTTTTT.

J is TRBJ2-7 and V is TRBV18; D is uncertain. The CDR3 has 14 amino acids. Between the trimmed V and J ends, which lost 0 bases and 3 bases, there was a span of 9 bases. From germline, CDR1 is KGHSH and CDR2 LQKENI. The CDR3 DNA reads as TGTGCCAGCTCACCACCCCGCGGAAACTACGAGCAGTACTTC. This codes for CASSPPRGNYEQYF.

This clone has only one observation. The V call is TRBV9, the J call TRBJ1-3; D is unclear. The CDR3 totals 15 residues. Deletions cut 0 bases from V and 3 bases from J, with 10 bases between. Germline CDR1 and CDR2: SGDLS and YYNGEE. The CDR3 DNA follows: TGTGCCAGCAGCGTAGGGGGAGTCCTTGGAAACACCATATATTTT. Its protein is CASSVGGVLGNTIYF.

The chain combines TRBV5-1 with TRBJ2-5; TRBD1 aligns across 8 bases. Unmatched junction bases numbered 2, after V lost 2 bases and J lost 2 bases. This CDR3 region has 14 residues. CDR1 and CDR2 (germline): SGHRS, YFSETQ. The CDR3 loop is CASSFGQGQETQYF. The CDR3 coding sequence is TGCGCCAGCAGCTTTGGACAGGGTCAAGAGACCCAGTACTTC. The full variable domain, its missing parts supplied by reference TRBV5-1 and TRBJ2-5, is KAGVTQTPRYLIKTRGQQVTLSCSPISGHRSVSWYQQTPGQGLQFLFEYFSETQRNKGNFPGRFSGRQFSNSRSEMNVSTLELGDSALYLCASSFGQGQETQYFGPGTRLLVL.

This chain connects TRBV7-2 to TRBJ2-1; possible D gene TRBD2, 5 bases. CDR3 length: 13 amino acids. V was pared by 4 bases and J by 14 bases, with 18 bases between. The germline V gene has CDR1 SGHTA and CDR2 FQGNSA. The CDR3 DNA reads TGTGCCAGCAGCTCCCGGACTCGACCGGTGGAGTTCTTC. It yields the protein CASSSRTRPVEFF.

CDR3 in DNA: TGTGCCAGCAGATCAGGACAGGGGAGCTACGAGCAGTACTTC. Amino acids: CASRSGQGSYEQYF. This rearrangement joins TRBV6-6 to TRBJ2-7, with 9 bases identical to TRBD1. V gave up 6 bases and J gave up 3 bases; unmatched junction bases: 6. Germline CDR1 is MNHNY and CDR2 is SVGAGI (reference sequence). The CDR3 consists of 14 residues.

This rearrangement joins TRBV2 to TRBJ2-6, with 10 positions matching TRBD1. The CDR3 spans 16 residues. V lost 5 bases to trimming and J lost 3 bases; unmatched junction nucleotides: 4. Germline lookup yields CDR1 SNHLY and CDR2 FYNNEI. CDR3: CASSQTGGSGANVLTF. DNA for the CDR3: TGTGCCAGCAGTCAGACAGGGGGCAGTGGGGCCAACGTCCTGACTTTC.

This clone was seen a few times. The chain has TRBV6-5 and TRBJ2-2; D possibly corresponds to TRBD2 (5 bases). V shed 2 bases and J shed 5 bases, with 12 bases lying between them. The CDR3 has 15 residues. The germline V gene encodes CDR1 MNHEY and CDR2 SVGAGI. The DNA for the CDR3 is TGTGCCAGCAGTTACAGCAACGGAGGTACCGGGGAGCTGTTTTTT. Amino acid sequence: CASSYSNGGTGELFF.

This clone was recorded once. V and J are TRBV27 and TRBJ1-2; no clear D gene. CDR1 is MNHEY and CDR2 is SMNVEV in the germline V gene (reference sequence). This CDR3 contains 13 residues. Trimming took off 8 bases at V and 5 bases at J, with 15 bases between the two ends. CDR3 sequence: CASGREPRYGYTF. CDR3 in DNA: TGTGCCAGCGGGAGGGAGCCAAGGTATGGCTACACCTTC.

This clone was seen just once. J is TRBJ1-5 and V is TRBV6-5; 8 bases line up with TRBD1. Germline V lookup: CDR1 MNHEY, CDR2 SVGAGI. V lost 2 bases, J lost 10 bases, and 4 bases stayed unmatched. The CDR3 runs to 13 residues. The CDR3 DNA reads TGTGCCAGCAGTTACAGGGGACAGGCCCCCCAGCATTTT. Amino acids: CASSYRGQAPQHF.

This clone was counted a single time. The CDR3 here is CASSPEGGQGTGANVLTF. CDR3 in DNA: TGCGCCAGCAGCCCCGAGGGCGGACAGGGGACTGGGGCCAACGTCCTGACTTTC. The chain carries TRBV4-3 and TRBJ2-6; the match to TRBD1 covers 9 bases. Looked up from germline, CDR1 is LGHNA and CDR2 is YSLEER. Losses at the gene ends were 4 bases for V and 2 bases for J; bases not matched to a gene: 9. CDR3 length: 18 residues.

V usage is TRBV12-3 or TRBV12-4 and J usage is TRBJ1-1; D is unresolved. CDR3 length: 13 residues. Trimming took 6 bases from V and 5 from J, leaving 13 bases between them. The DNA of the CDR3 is TGTGCCAGCAGCGGTGGAGGAGGAACTGAAGCTTTCTTT. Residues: CASSGGGGTEAFF.

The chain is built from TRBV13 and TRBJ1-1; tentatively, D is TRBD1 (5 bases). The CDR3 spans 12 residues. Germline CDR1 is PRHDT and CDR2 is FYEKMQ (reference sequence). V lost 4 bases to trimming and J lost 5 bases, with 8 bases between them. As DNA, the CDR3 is TGTGCCAGCAGCTCCGGGGGAACTGAAGCTTTCTTT. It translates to CASSSGGTEAFF.

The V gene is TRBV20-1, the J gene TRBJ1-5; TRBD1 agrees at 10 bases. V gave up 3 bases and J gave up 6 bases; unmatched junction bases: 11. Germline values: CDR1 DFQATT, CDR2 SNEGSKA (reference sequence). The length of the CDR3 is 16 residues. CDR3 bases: TGCAGTGCTAGTACGGACAGGGGGTTGGTGAGTCAGCCCCAGCATTTT. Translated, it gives CSASTDRGLVSQPQHF.